This T cell receptor beta chain was found in a study of blood T cell repertoires in COVID-19. Some clones are missing from TCRdb's copy, which holds only in-frame ones; the method was immunoSEQ multiplex PCR. The table lists 130,000 to 150,000 clones, around 84% of them singletons, with roughly 10% in the top ten. The germline CDR1 and CDR2 sequences are GTSNPN and SVGIG (reference sequence). V shed 4 bases, J shed 4 bases, and the junction held 3 bases outside the gene matches. This CDR3 comprises 13 residues. This chain joins TRBV30 and TRBJ1-3, with 8 bases identical to TRBD1. Source material: peripheral blood. This TCR was recovered from a man in his sixties with active or convalescent COVID-19. CDR3 region: CAWTTGAGNTIYF. CDR3 in DNA: TGTGCCTGGACGACAGGGGCAGGAAACACCATATATTTT.